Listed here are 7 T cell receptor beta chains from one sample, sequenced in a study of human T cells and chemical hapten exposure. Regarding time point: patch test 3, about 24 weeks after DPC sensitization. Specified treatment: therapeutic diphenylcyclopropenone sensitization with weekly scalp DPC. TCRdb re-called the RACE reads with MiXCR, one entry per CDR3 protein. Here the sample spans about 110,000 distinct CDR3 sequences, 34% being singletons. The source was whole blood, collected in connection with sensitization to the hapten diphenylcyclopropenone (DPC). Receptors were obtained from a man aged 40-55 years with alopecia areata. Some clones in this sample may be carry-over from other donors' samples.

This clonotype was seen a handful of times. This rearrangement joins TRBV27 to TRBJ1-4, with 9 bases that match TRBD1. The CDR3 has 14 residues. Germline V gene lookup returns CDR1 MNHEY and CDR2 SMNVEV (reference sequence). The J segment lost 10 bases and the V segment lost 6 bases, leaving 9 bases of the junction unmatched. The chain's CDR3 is CASSPGTGFAKLFF. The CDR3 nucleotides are TGTGCCAGCAGCCCTGGGACAGGGTTCGCAAAACTGTTTTTT.

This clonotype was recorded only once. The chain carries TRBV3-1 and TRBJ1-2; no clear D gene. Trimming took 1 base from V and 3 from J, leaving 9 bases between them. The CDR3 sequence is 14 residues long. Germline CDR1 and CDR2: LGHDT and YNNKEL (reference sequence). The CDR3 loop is CASSQGTGDYGYTF. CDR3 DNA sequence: TGTGCCAGCAGCCAAGGGACTGGCGACTATGGCTACACCTTC.

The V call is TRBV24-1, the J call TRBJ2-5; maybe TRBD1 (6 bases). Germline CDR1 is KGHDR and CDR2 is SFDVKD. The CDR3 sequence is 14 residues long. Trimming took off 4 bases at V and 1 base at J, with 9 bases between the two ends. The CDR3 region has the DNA TGTGCCACCAGTGAAGGGACACCCCAAGAGACCCAGTACTTC. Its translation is CATSEGTPQETQYF.

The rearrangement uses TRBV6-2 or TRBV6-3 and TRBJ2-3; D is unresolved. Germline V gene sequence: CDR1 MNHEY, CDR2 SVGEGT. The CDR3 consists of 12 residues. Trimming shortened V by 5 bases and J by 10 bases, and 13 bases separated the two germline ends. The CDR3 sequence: CASSPSRRAQYF. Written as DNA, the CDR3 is TGTGCCAGCAGTCCCTCGAGGCGAGCGCAGTATTTT.

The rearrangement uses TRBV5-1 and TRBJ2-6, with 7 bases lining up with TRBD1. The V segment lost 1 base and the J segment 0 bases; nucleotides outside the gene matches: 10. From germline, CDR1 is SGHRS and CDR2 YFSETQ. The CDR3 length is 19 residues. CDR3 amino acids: CASSLWSGTASSGANVLTF. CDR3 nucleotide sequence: TGCGCCAGCAGCTTGTGGTCCGGGACAGCAAGCTCTGGGGCCAACGTCCTGACTTTC.

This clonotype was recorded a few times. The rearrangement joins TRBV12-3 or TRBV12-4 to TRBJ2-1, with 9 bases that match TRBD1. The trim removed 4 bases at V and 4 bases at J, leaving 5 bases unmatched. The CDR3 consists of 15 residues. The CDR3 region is CASSSRTGAYNEQFF. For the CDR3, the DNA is TGTGCCAGCAGTTCCCGGACAGGGGCGTACAATGAGCAGTTCTTC.

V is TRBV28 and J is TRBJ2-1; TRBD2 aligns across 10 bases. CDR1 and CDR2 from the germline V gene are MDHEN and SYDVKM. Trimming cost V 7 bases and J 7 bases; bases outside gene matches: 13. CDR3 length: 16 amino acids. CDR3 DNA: TGTGCCAGCACCCCCGCAGGGCTAGCGGGAGATAATGAGCAGTTCTTC. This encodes CASTPAGLAGDNEQFF.